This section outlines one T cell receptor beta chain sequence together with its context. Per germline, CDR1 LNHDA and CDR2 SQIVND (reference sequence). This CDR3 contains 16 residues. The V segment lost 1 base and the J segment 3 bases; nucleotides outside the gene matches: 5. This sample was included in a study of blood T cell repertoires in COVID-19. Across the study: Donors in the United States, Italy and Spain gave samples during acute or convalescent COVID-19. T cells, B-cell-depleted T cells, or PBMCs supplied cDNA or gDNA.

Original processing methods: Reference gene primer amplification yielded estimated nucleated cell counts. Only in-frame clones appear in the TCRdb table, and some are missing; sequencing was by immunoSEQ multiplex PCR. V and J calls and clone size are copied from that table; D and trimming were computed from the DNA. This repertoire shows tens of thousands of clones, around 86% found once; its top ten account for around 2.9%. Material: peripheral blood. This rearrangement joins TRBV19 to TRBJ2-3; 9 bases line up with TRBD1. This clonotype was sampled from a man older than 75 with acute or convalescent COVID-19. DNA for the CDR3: TGTGCCAGTAGTATAGGAGGGACAGGGTGGACAGATACGCAGTATTTT. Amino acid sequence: CASSIGGTGWTDTQYF. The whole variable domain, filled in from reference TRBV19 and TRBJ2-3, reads DGGITQSPKYLFRKEGQNVTLSCEQNLNHDAMYWYRQDPGQGLRLIYYSQIVNDFQKGDIAEGYSVSREKKESFPLTVTSAQKNPTAFYLCASSIGGTGWTDTQYFGPGTRLTVL.